What follows is one TCR beta chain and its context. The sample belongs to a study of early stage breast cancer tumors. The data were produced by immunoSEQ multiplex PCR, yet TCRdb's version contains in-frame clones alone and is incomplete. The sample yields roughly 53,000 clones, about 90% seen once. Trimming took off 6 bases at V and 1 base at J, with 17 bases between the two ends. This CDR3 spans 16 amino acids. Germline CDR1 reads SGHAT; CDR2 reads FQNNGV. The sequenced material came from blood. This sequence originates from a person between 65 and 79 years old with breast cancer. The genes are TRBV11-2 and TRBJ2-3, with D perhaps matching TRBD2 (5 bases). For the CDR3, the DNA is TGTGCCAGCAGTCTCATCGGGGTGTCCCGCACAGATACGCAGTATTTT. Translated, it gives CASSLIGVSRTDTQYF.